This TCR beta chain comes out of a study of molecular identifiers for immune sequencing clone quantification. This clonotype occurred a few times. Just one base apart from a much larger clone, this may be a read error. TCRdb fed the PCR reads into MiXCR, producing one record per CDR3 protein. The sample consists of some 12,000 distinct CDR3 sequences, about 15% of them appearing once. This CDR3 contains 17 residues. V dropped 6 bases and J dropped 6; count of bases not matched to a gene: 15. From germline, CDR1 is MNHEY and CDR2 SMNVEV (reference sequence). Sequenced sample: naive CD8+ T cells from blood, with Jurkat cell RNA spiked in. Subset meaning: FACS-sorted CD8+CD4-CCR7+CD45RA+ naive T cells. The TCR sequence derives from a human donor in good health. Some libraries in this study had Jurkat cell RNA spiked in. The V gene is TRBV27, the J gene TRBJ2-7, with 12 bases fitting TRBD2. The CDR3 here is CASSTGLAGGPWLEQYF. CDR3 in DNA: TGTGCCAGCAGCACAGGGCTAGCGGGAGGGCCGTGGCTCGAGCAGTACTTC.